These T cell receptor beta chains were read from a single sample in a study of CD8+ T cells in alopecia areata. Profiling relied on immunoSEQ multiplex PCR, and the TCRdb table lists in-frame clones only, not all of them. The data show 150,000 or so clones, 45% to 50% seen once. This specimen was CD8+ T cells sorted from blood, taken at week 0. The origin of the receptors is a human donor with alopecia areata. CDR3s include the opening cysteine and the closing phenylalanine or tryptophan. Fields, in order: D gene, clone size, J gene, V gene, CDR3 protein, CDR3 DNA. A D gene is named only where the DNA matches it firmly. A clone size is listed for some rows: how often the clone was seen (once, few, many), or a class if it is expanded.

d_gene: NA
abundance: few
j_gene: TRBJ2-1
v_gene: TRBV5-6
CDR3aa: CASSIAIDNEQFF
CDR3nt: TGTGCCAGCAGCATTGCTATCGACAATGAGCAGTTCTTC

d_gene: NA
abundance: few
j_gene: TRBJ2-5
v_gene: TRBV29-1
CDR3aa: CSVDPGLETQYF
CDR3nt: TGCAGCGTTGACCCCGGGCTCGAGACCCAGTACTTC

d_gene: NA
abundance: many
j_gene: TRBJ2-7
v_gene: TRBV15
CDR3aa: CATSQTNTAAYEQYF
CDR3nt: TGTGCCACCAGCCAAACCAACACAGCTGCCTACGAGCAGTACTTC

d_gene: NA
abundance: NA
j_gene: TRBJ2-5
v_gene: TRBV2
CDR3aa: CASSQGFQETQYF
CDR3nt: TGTGCCAGCAGCCAGGGGTTTCAGGAGACCCAGTACTTC

d_gene: NA
abundance: NA
j_gene: TRBJ1-2
v_gene: TRBV2
CDR3aa: CASASGTPQGYTF
CDR3nt: TGTGCCAGCGCTTCCGGGACACCACAGGGCTACACCTTC

d_gene: TRBD2
abundance: NA
j_gene: TRBJ2-2
v_gene: TRBV2
CDR3aa: CASRLAGGAGTGELFF
CDR3nt: TGTGCCAGCAGGCTAGCGGGGGGCGCCGGCACCGGGGAGCTGTTTTTT

d_gene: TRBD1
abundance: NA
j_gene: TRBJ2-5
v_gene: TRBV7-8
CDR3aa: CASSLDGQGLGETQYF
CDR3nt: TGTGCCAGCAGCTTAGACGGACAGGGGCTAGGAGAGACCCAGTACTTC

d_gene: NA
abundance: NA
j_gene: TRBJ1-5
v_gene: TRBV25-1
CDR3aa: CASSESEGSQPQHF
CDR3nt: TGTGCCAGCAGTGAATCAGAGGGAAGCCAGCCCCAGCATTTT

d_gene: NA
abundance: NA
j_gene: TRBJ2-5
v_gene: TRBV6-1
CDR3aa: CASSESGIQETQYF
CDR3nt: TGTGCCAGCAGTGAGTCGGGGATACAAGAGACCCAGTACTTC

d_gene: NA
abundance: few
j_gene: TRBJ2-2
v_gene: TRBV10-3
CDR3aa: CAISETGEAGELFF
CDR3nt: TGTGCCATCAGTGAGACAGGGGAGGCCGGGGAGCTGTTTTTT

d_gene: NA
abundance: NA
j_gene: TRBJ2-1
v_gene: TRBV14
CDR3aa: CASSSRRQGLYNEQFF
CDR3nt: TGTGCCAGCAGCTCCCGAAGACAAGGTCTCTACAATGAGCAGTTCTTC

d_gene: TRBD2
abundance: NA
j_gene: TRBJ2-1
v_gene: TRBV25-1
CDR3aa: CASSEYSGGYNEQFF
CDR3nt: TGTGCCAGCAGTGAATATAGCGGGGGATACAATGAGCAGTTCTTC

d_gene: NA
abundance: NA
j_gene: TRBJ2-7
v_gene: TRBV2
CDR3aa: CASRPRDGSYEQYF
CDR3nt: TGTGCCAGCAGACCCCGGGACGGGTCCTACGAGCAGTACTTC

d_gene: TRBD1
abundance: few
j_gene: TRBJ1-2
v_gene: TRBV29-1
CDR3aa: CSVLWTGGVGYGYTF
CDR3nt: TGCAGCGTTCTGTGGACAGGGGGCGTTGGCTATGGCTACACCTTC

d_gene: NA
abundance: NA
j_gene: TRBJ2-7
v_gene: TRBV5-6
CDR3aa: CASSFGGVPYEQYF
CDR3nt: TGTGCCAGCAGCTTTGGGGGAGTCCCCTACGAGCAGTACTTC

d_gene: NA
abundance: few
j_gene: TRBJ2-2
v_gene: TRBV11-1
CDR3aa: CASSLYPFAGELFF
CDR3nt: TGTGCCAGCAGCTTATACCCCTTTGCCGGGGAGCTGTTTTTT

d_gene: NA
abundance: few
j_gene: TRBJ2-7
v_gene: TRBV14
CDR3aa: CASSTRHGPYYEQYF
CDR3nt: TGTGCCAGCAGCACTCGACACGGTCCATACTACGAGCAGTACTTC

d_gene: TRBD1
abundance: NA
j_gene: TRBJ1-6
v_gene: TRBV27
CDR3aa: CASSLTGGYNSPLHF
CDR3nt: TGTGCCAGCAGTCTCACAGGGGGCTATAATTCACCCCTCCACTTT

d_gene: NA
abundance: NA
j_gene: TRBJ2-3
v_gene: TRBV7-3
CDR3aa: CASSEGPYTDTQYF
CDR3nt: TGTGCCAGCAGCGAGGGACCCTACACAGATACGCAGTATTTT

d_gene: NA
abundance: NA
j_gene: TRBJ1-5
v_gene: TRBV15
CDR3aa: CATSRERAGNQPQHF
CDR3nt: TGTGCCACCAGCAGAGAGAGGGCAGGCAATCAGCCCCAGCATTTT

d_gene: NA
abundance: NA
j_gene: TRBJ2-2
v_gene: TRBV15
CDR3aa: CATSSGVNTGELFF
CDR3nt: TGTGCCACCAGCAGTGGGGTGAACACCGGGGAGCTGTTTTTT

d_gene: NA
abundance: once
j_gene: TRBJ2-3
v_gene: TRBV11-2
CDR3aa: CASSLVPITDTQYF
CDR3nt: TGTGCCAGCAGCTTAGTTCCGATCACAGATACGCAGTATTTT

d_gene: NA
abundance: NA
j_gene: TRBJ2-5
v_gene: TRBV30
CDR3aa: CAWRSGVETQYF
CDR3nt: TGTGCCTGGAGATCCGGGGTAGAGACCCAGTACTTC

d_gene: NA
abundance: NA
j_gene: TRBJ2-7
v_gene: TRBV4-2
CDR3aa: CASSPFRDHYEQYF
CDR3nt: TGTGCCAGCAGCCCTTTCCGGGATCACTACGAGCAGTACTTC